This record concerns one T cell receptor beta chain sequence. This entry is derived from a study of blood T cell repertoires in COVID-19. Study in general: Donors in the United States, Italy and Spain gave samples during acute or convalescent COVID-19. PBMCs, B-cell-depleted T cells, or T cells provided the cDNA or gDNA that made up the material.

Produced via immunoSEQ multiplex PCR; TCRdb's table is partial and in-frame only. The sample includes approximately 75,000 clones, approximately 87% of them seen just once. The origin of this receptor is a woman older than 75 with acute or convalescent COVID-19. Sequenced: peripheral blood.

The CDR3 here is CAWSGQGRYGYTF. The CDR3 DNA sequence: TGTGCCTGGAGTGGACAGGGTCGGTATGGCTACACCTTC. This chain uses TRBV30 with TRBJ1-2; 7 bases map to TRBD1. Germline loops: CDR1 GTSNPN, CDR2 SVGIG (reference sequence). Trimming took 1 base from V and 5 from J; bases not matched to a gene: 4. The length of the CDR3 is 13 residues.